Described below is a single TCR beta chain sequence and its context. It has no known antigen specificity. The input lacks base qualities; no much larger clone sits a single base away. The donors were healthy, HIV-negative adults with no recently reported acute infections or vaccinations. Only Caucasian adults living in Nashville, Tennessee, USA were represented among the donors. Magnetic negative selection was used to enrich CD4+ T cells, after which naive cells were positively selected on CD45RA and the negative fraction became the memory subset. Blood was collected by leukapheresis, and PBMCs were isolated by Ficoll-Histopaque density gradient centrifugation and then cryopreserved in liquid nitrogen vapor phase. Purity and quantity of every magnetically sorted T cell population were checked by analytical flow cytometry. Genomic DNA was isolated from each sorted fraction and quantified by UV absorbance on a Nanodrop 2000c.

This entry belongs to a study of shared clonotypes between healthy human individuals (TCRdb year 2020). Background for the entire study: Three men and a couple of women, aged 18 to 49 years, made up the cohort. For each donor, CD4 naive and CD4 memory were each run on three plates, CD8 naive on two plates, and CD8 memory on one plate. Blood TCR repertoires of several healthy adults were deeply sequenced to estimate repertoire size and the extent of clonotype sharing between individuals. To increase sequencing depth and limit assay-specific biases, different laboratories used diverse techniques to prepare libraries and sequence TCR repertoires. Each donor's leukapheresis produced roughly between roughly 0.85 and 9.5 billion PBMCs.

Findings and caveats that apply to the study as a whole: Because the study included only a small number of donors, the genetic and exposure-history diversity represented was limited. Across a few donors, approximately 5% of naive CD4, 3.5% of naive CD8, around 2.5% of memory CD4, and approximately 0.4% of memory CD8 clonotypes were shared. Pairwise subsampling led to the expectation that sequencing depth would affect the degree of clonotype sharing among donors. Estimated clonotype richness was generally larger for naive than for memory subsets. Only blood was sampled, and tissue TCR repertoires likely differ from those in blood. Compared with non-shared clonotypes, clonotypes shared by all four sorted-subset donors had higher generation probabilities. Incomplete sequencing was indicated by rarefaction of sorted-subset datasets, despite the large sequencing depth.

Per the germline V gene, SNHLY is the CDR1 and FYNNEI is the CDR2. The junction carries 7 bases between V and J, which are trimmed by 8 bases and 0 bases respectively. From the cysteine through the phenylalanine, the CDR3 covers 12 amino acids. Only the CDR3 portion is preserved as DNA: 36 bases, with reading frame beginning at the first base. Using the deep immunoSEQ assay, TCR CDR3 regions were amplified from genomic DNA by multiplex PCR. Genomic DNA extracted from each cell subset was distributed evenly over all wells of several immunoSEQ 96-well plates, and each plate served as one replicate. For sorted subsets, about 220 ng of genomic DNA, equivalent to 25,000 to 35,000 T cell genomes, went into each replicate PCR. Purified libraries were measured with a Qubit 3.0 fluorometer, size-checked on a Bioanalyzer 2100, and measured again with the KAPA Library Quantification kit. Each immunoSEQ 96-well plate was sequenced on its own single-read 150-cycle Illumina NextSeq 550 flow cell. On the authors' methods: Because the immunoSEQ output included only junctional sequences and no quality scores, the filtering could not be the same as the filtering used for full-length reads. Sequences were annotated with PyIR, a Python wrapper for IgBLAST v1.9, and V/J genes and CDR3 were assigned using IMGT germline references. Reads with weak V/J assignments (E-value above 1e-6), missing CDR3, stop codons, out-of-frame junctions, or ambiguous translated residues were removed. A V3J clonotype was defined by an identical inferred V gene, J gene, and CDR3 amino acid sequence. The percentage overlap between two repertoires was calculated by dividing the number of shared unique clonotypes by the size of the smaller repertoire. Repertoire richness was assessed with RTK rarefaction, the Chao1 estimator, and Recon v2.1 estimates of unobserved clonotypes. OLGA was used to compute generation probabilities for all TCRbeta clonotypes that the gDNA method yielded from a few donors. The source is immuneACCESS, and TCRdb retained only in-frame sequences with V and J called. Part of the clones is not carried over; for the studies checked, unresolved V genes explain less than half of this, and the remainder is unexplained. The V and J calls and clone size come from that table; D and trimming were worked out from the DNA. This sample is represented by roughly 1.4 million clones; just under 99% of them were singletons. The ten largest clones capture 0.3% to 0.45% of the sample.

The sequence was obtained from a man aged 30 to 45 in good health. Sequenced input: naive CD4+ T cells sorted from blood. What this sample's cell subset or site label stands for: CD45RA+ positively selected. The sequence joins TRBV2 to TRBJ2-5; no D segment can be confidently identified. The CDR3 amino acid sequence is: CASRPNQETQYF. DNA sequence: TGTGCCAGCCGGCCCAACCAAGAGACCCAGTACTTC.